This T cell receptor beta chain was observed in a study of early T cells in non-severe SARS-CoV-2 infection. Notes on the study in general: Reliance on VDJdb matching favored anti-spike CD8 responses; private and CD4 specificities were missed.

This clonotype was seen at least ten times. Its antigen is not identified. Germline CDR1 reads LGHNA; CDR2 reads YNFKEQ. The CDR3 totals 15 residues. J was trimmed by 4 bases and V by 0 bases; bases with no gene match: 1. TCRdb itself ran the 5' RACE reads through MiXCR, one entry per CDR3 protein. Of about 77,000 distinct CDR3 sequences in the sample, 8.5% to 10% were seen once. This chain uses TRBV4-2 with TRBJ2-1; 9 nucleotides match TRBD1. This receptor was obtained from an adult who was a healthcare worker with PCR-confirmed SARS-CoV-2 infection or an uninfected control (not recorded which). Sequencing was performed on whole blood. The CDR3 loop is CASSQDGQGYNEQFF. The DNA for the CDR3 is TGTGCCAGCAGCCAAGATGGACAGGGGTACAATGAGCAGTTCTTC.